This T cell receptor (beta chain) emerged from a study of T cells after posttransplantation cyclophosphamide. Study results and caveats: Skin or GI-infiltrating T cells shared few TRB sequences with blood. After PTCy, TRB diversity resembled that of CNI/methotrexate controls. Later blood repertoires were often dominated by clones from the donor CD8+ memory compartment.

Remarks on this clone: Its antigen is still unknown.

Assay used: immunoSEQ multiplex PCR; TCRdb lists only in-frame clones, some missing. The sample includes about 15,000 clones, more than 75% of them seen just once. Sampled 1 year posttransplant, controls received myeloablative marrow transplants, methotrexate and a calcineurin inhibitor. The sample here was PBMCs, taken after an allogeneic stem cell transplant with a calcineurin inhibitor and methotrexate. This sequence originates from a male patient aged 45-60 years who received an allogeneic stem cell transplant from an unrelated donor, was CMV-positive, and had chronic GVHD only. The graft donor may have contributed some T cells.

CDR3 sequence (DNA): TGTGCCAGCAGCTTTCCTGCCAGCGGGAGACGAGATACGCAGTATTTT. This encodes CASSFPASGRRDTQYF. V usage is TRBV5-6 and J usage is TRBJ2-3; 8 bases fit TRBD2. Germline CDR1 is SGHDT and CDR2 is YYEEEE. CDR3 length equals 16 residues. J gave up 5 bases and V 2 bases, and 10 bases lay outside the gene matches.